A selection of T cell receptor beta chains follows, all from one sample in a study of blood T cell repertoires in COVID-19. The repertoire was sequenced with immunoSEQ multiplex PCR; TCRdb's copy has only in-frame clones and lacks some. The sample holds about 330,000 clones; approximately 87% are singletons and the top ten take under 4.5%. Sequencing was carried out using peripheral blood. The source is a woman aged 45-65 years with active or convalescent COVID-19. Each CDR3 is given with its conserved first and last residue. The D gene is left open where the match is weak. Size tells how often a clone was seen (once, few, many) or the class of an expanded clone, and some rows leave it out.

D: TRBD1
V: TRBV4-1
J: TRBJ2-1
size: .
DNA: TGCGCCAGCAGCCCCGGGACAGGATCCTACAATGAGCAGTTCTTC
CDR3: CASSPGTGSYNEQFF

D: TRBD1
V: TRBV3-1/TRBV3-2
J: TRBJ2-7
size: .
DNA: TGTGCCAGCAGCCCGACAGGGAAAGACTACGAGCAGTACTTC
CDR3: CASSPTGKDYEQYF

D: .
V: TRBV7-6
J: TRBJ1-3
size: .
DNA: TGTGCCAGCAGCTTAAAGGGAGGATCTGGAAACACCATATATTTT
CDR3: CASSLKGGSGNTIYF

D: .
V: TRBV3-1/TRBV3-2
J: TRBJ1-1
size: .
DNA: TGTGCCAGCAGCCAATCGTGGGGAGGGATGAACACTGAAGCTTTCTTT
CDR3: CASSQSWGGMNTEAFF

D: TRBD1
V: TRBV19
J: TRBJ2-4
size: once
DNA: TGTGCCAGTAGGGACAGGGGAGGAAACATTCAGTACTTC
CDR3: CASRDRGGNIQYF

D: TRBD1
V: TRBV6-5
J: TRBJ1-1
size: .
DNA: TGTGCCAGCAGCCGACAGGGCAACATGAACACTGAAGCTTTCTTT
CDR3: CASSRQGNMNTEAFF

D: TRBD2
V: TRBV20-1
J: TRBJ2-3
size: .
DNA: TGCAGTGCTAGTACCTTTCCCCGGGGGAACTCTGGGGGGGAGCAGTATTTT
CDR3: CSASTFPRGNSGGEQYF

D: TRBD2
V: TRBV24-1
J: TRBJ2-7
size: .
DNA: TGTGCCACCAGGTACCGGGAGGGCCCCCCCTACGAGCAGTACTTC
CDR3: CATRYREGPPYEQYF

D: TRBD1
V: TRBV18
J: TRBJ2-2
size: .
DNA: TGTGCCAGCTCAGGATCGGGACAGAGAGGGCCCGGGGAGCTGTTTTTT
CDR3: CASSGSGQRGPGELFF

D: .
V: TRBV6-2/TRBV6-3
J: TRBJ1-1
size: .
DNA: TGTGCCAGCAGTTACCGAAAGCCCGGCGTCGGGAGCATGAACACTGAAGCTTTCTTT
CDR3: CASSYRKPGVGSMNTEAFF

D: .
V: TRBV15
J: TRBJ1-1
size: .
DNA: TGTGCCACCAGCAGAACCTTGGAGGAGGGTGAAGCTTTCTTT
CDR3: CATSRTLEEGEAFF

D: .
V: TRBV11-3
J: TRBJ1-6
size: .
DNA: TGTGCCAGCAGCTTAGGACAGAGATCACCCCTCCACTTT
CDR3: CASSLGQRSPLHF

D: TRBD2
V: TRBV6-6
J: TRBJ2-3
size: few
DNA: TGTGCCAGCAGCCATGGACTAGCGGGAGCTCGGGATACGCAGTATTTT
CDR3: CASSHGLAGARDTQYF

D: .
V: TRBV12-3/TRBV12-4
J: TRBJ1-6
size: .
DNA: TGTGCCAGCAGTTTAGGGGCTACACCCCTCCACTTT
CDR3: CASSLGATPLHF

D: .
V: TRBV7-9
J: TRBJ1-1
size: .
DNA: TGTGCCAGCAGCTCGTGGGGCGTCCTCACTGAAGCTTTCTTT
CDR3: CASSSWGVLTEAFF

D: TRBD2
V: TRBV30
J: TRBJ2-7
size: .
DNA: TGTGCCTGGAGCTATAGCGGGAGTTTCAACGAGCAGTACTTC
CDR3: CAWSYSGSFNEQYF

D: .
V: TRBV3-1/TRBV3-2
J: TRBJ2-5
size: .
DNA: TGTGCCAGCAGCCAATACGCACAGGGTGCCCTAAAAGAGACCCAGTACTTC
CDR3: CASSQYAQGALKETQYF

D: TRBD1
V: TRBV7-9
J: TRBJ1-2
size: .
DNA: TGTGCCAGCAGCTTAGGGGACAGCCCTGGCTACACCTTC
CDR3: CASSLGDSPGYTF

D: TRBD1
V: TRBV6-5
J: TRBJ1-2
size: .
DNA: TGTGCCAGCACACCAGACAGGGGGAATGGCTACACCTTC
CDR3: CASTPDRGNGYTF

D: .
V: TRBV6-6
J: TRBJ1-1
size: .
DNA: TGTGCCAGCAGTTTGGGAGGGAGGACTGAAGCTTTCTTT
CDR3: CASSLGGRTEAFF

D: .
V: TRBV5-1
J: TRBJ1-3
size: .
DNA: TGCGCCAGCAGCTTCCGGGGGGCGCGAGGAAACACCATATATTTT
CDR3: CASSFRGARGNTIYF

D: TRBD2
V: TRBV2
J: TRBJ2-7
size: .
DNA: TGTGCCAGCAGATACTATAGCGGGGGCTACGAGCAGTACTTC
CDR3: CASRYYSGGYEQYF

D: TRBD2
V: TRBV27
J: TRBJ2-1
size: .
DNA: TGTGCCAGCAGTTGGGGACTAGCGGACGAAACCCGGTTCTTC
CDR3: CASSWGLADETRFF

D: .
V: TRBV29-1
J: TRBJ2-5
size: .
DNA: TGCAGCGCAACTCTAGGTACAGAGACCCAGTACTTC
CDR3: CSATLGTETQYF

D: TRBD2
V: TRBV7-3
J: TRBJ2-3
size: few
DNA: TGTGCCAGCAGCTTTATGGCGGGGGGGCGATATACGCAGTATTTT
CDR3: CASSFMAGGRYTQYF

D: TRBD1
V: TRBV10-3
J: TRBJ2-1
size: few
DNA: TGTGCCATCAGTGAGTCGCTGGGACAGGGGGCTTCGAATGAGCAGTTCTTC
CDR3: CAISESLGQGASNEQFF

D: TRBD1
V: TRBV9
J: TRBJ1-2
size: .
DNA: TGTGCCAGCAGCGCCATATCGACAGGGTTGGATGGCTACACCTTC
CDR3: CASSAISTGLDGYTF

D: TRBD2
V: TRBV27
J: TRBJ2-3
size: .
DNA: TGTGCCAGCAGCTCGGGACTAGCGGGACCGGGAGATACGCAGTATTTT
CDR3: CASSSGLAGPGDTQYF

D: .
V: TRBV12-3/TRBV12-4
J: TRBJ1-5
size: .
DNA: TGTGCCAGCAGTTTAGAGGGAGCACAGCCCCAGCATTTT
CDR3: CASSLEGAQPQHF

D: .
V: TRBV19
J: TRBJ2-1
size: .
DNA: TGTGCCAGTAGTATAGATCACGGGGGAGTAGGATATGAGCAGTTCTTC
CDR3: CASSIDHGGVGYEQFF

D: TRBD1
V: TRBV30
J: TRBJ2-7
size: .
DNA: TGTGCCTGGAGTAGGGACAGCTACGAGCAGTACTTC
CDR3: CAWSRDSYEQYF

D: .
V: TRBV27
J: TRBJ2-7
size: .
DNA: TGTGCCAGCAGTTTGAGGGTCAGGTTGAGCTCCTACGAGCAGTACTTC
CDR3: CASSLRVRLSSYEQYF

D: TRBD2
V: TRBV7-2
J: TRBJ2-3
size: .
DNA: TGTGCCAGCAGCTTAGCCTCTGGCGGGGGGGCGACGCAGTATTTT
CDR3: CASSLASGGGATQYF

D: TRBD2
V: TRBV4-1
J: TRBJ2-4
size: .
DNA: TGCGCCAGCAGCCAAGTGGCCGGGGGGGACATTCAGTACTTC
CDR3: CASSQVAGGDIQYF

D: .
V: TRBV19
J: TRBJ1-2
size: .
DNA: TGTGCCAGTAGTACTACCCGGGAGCACTATGGCTACACCTTC
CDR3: CASSTTREHYGYTF

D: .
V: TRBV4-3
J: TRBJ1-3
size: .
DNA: TGCGCCAGCAGCCAAGATGAGGGACTCTCAAACACCATATATTTT
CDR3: CASSQDEGLSNTIYF